The rows below give T cell receptor beta chains drawn from one sample of a study of T cell repertoires in cytomegalovirus infection. TCRdb passed the reads through MiXCR, listing each CDR3 protein once. The sample includes about 260,000 distinct CDR3 sequences, 12% to 15% seen only once; the top ten take around 8.7%. The sequencing input was PBMCs. Receptors were obtained from a human donor in good health (CMV status not recorded). Some clones in this sample may be carry-over from other donors' samples. CDR3s include the opening cysteine and the closing phenylalanine or tryptophan. D genes are given only for firm matches. A clone size is listed for some rows: how often the clone was seen (once, few, many), or a class if it is expanded.

clone size	V gene	J gene	D gene	CDR3 protein	CDR3 DNA
many	TRBV20-1	TRBJ2-7	NA	CSARPPPVDGPYEQYF	TGCAGTGCTAGACCTCCTCCCGTGGATGGTCCCTACGAGCAGTACTTC
many	TRBV5-4	TRBJ2-2	NA	CASTSWADGTGELFF	TGTGCCAGCACCTCATGGGCGGACGGGACCGGGGAGCTGTTTTTT
NA	TRBV5-1	TRBJ2-1	NA	CASSLVDHNEQFF	TGCGCCAGCAGCTTGGTGGACCACAATGAGCAGTTCTTC
few	TRBV28	TRBJ1-2	NA	CASSLQKSYGYTF	TGTGCCAGCAGTTTACAAAAGAGCTATGGCTACACCTTC
few	TRBV12-3/TRBV12-4	TRBJ1-2	NA	CASTNLETGRNYGYTF	TGTGCCAGCACAAACCTAGAGACAGGCCGTAACTATGGCTACACCTTC
many	TRBV12-3/TRBV12-4	TRBJ1-4	NA	CASSLSVGEKLFF	TGTGCCAGCAGTTTATCCGTGGGGGAAAAACTGTTTTTT
many	TRBV6-2/TRBV6-3	TRBJ2-5	TRBD2	CASSTPGLAGHETQYF	TGTGCCAGCAGTACCCCTGGACTAGCGGGACATGAGACCCAGTACTTC
many	TRBV7-2	TRBJ1-6	NA	CASSLVMGGSLHF	TGTGCCAGCAGCTTAGTCATGGGGGGTTCTCTCCACTTT
NA	TRBV20-1	TRBJ2-7	TRBD2	CSPSGGIGEQYF	TGCAGTCCTAGCGGGGGCATCGGGGAGCAGTACTTC
many	TRBV7-2	TRBJ2-3	NA	CASRPGVGGPAGTQYF	TGTGCCAGCAGGCCAGGCGTGGGGGGCCCGGCGGGGACGCAGTATTTT
NA	TRBV28	TRBJ2-6	TRBD1	CASRTGGEGANVLTF	TGTGCCAGCAGGACAGGGGGCGAGGGGGCCAACGTCCTGACTTTC
few	TRBV6-2/TRBV6-3	TRBJ2-1	TRBD2	CASRDGLAGLNEQFF	TGTGCCAGCAGGGATGGACTAGCGGGATTAAATGAGCAGTTCTTC
few	TRBV28	TRBJ2-1	NA	CASSPPAVSYNEQFF	TGTGCCAGCAGTCCCCCGGCAGTCTCCTACAATGAGCAGTTCTTC
many	TRBV7-8	TRBJ2-7	NA	CASSRPNGEQYF	TGTGCCAGCAGCCGACCTAACGGCGAGCAGTACTTC
few	TRBV7-9	TRBJ2-1	NA	CASSPGTPNEQFF	TGTGCCAGCAGCCCCGGGACACCCAATGAGCAGTTCTTC
many	TRBV28	TRBJ1-2	TRBD1	CASSSPNDGQGNGYTF	TGTGCCAGCAGTTCGCCGAACGACGGACAGGGTAATGGCTACACCTTC
few	TRBV19	TRBJ2-5	NA	CASSMGEVGYQETQYF	TGTGCCAGTAGTATGGGGGAAGTAGGATATCAAGAGACCCAGTACTTC
few	TRBV12-3/TRBV12-4	TRBJ2-7	NA	CASSSDSSTSYEQYF	TGTGCCAGCAGTTCCGACAGCTCCACCTCCTACGAGCAGTACTTC